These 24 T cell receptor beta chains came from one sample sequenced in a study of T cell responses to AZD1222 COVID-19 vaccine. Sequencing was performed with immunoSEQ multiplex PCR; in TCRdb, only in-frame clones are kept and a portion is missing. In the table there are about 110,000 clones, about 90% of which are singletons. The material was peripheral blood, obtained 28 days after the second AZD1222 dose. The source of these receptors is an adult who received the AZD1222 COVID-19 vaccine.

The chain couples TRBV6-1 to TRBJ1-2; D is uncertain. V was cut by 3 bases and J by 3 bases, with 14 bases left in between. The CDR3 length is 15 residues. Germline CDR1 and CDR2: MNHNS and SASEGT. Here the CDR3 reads CASSEEQALDYGYTF. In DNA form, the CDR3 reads TGTGCCAGCAGTGAGGAGCAGGCCTTGGACTATGGCTACACCTTC.

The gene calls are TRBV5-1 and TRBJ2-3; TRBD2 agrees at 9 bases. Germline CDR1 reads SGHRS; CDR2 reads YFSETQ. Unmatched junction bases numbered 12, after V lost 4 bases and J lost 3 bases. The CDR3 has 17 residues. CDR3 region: CASSPALAGAGTDTQYF. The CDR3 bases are TGCGCCAGCAGCCCGGCTTTAGCGGGAGCGGGGACAGATACGCAGTATTTT.

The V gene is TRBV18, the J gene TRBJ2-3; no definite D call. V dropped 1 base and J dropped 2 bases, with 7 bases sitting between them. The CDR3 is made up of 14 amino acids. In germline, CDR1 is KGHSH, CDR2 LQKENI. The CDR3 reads CASSPRRDTDTQYF. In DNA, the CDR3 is TGTGCCAGCTCACCACGACGAGACACAGATACGCAGTATTTT.

CDR3 sequence (DNA): TGTGCCAGTACAGGACTAGCGGGCACAGATACGCAGTATTTT. It specifies CASTGLAGTDTQYF. The rearrangement joins TRBV19 to TRBJ2-3; 10 bases agree with TRBD2. Germline CDR1 and CDR2: LNHDA and SQIVND (reference sequence). The V and J ends lost 7 bases and 1 base, in that order; junction bases with no gene match: 2. The CDR3 runs 14 residues. Full variable domain (outside the CDR3, taken from reference TRBV19 and TRBJ2-3): DGGITQSPKYLFRKEGQNVTLSCEQNLNHDAMYWYRQDPGQGLRLIYYSQIVNDFQKGDIAEGYSVSREKKESFPLTVTSAQKNPTAFYLCASTGLAGTDTQYFGPGTRLTVL.

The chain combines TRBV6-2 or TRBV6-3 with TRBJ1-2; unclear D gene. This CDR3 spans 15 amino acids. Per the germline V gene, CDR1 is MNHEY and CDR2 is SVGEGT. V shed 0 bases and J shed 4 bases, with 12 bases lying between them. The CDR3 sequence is CASSYSSRNIYGYTF. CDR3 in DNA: TGTGCCAGCAGTTACTCGAGTCGGAATATCTATGGCTACACCTTC.

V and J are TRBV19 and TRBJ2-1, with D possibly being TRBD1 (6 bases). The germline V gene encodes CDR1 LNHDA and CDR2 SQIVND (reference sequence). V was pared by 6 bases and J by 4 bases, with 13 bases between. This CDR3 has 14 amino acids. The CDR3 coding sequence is TGTGCCAGTAGACGGTCGCAGGGGTACAATGAGCAGTTCTTC. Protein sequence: CASRRSQGYNEQFF.

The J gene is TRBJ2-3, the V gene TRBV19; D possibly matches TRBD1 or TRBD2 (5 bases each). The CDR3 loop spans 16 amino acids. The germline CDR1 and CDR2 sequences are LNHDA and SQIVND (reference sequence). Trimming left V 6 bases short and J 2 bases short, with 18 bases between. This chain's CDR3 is CASSPRDVLPTDTQYF. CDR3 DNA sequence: TGTGCCAGTAGCCCCCGGGACGTTTTACCCACAGATACGCAGTATTTT.

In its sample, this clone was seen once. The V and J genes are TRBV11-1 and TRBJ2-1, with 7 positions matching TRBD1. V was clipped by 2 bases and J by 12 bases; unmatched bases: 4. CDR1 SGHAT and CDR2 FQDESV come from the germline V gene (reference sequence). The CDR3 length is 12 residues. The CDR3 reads CASSLSGGGQFF. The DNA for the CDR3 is TGTGCCAGCAGCTTATCAGGGGGTGGGCAGTTCTTC.

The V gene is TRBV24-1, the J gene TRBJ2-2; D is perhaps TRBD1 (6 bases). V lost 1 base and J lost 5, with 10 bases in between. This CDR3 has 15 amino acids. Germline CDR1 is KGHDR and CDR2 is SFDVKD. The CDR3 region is CATSDLQGRTGELFF. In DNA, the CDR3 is TGTGCCACCAGTGATTTACAGGGTCGAACCGGGGAGCTGTTTTTT.

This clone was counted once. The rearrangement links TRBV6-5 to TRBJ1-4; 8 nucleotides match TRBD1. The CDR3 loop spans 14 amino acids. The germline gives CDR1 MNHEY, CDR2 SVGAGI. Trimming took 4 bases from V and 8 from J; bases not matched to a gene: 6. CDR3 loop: CASSSDRDGEKLFF. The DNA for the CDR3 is TGTGCCAGCAGTTCGGACAGGGACGGAGAAAAACTGTTTTTT.

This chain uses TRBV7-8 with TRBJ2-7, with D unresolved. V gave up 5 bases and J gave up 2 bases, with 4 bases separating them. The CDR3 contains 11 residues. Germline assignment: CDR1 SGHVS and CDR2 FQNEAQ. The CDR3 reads CASSQAYEQYF. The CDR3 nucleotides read TGTGCCAGCAGCCAAGCCTACGAGCAGTACTTC.

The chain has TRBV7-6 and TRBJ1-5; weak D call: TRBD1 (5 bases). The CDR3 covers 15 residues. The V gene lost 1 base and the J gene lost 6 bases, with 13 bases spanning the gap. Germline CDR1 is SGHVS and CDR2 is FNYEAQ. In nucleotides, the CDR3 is TGTGCCAGCAGCTTAGTACCCCGGCAGGGTCAGCCCCAGCATTTT. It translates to CASSLVPRQGQPQHF.

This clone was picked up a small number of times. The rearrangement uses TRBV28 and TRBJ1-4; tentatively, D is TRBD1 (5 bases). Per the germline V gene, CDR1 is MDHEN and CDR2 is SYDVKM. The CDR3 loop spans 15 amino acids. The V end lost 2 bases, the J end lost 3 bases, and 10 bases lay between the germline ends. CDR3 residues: CASSLGQGSNEKLFF. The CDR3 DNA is TGTGCCAGCAGTTTAGGCCAGGGATCTAATGAAAAACTGTTTTTT.

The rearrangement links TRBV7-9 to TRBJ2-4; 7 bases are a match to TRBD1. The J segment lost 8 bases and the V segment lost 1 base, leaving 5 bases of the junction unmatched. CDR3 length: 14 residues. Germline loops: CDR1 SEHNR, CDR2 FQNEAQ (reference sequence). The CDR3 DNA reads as TGTGCCAGCAGCTTAGTTGGGACAGTGGACATTCAGTACTTC. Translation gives CASSLVGTVDIQYF.

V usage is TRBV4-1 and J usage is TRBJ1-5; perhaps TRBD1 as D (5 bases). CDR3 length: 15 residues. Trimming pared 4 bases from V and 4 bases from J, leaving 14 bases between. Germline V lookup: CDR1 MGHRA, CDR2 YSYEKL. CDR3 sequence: CASSPRDVGNQPQHF. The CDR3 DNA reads TGCGCCAGCAGCCCGCGGGACGTCGGGAATCAGCCCCAGCATTTT.

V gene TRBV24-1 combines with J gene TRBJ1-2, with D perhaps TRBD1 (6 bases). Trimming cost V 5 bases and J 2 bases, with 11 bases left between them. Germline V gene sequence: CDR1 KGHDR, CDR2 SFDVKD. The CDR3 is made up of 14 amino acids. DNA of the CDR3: TGTGCCACCAGTGGCCGGACAGACAACTATGGCTACACCTTC. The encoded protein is CATSGRTDNYGYTF.

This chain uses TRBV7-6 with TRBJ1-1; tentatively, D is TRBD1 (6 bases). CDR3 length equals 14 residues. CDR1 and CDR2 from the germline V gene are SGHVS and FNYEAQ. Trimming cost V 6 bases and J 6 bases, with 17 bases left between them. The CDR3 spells CASRRDIMDSEAFF. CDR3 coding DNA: TGTGCCAGCAGGAGGGACATCATGGACTCTGAAGCTTTCTTT. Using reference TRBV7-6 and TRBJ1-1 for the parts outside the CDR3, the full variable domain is GAGVSQSPRYKVTKRGQDVALRCDPISGHVSLYWYRQALGQGPEFLTYFNYEAQQDKSGLPNDRFSAERPEGSISTLTIQRTEQRDSAMYRCASRRDIMDSEAFFGQGTRLTVV.

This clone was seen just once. CDR3: CASSTSGTASTGELFF. CDR3 bases: TGTGCCAGCTCAACCTCCGGGACAGCGAGCACCGGGGAGCTGTTTTTT. This sequence joins TRBV18 and TRBJ2-2; TRBD1 agrees at 7 bases. Germline CDR1 is KGHSH and CDR2 is LQKENI. V dropped 5 bases and J dropped 4; count of bases not matched to a gene: 10. The CDR3 runs 16 residues.

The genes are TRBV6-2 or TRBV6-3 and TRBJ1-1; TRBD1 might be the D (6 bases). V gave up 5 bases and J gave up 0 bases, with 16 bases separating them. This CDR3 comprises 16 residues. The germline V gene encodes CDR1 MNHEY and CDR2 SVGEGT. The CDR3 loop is CASSRTAGAMNTEAFF. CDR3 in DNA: TGTGCCAGCAGTCGTACCGCAGGGGCCATGAACACTGAAGCTTTCTTT.

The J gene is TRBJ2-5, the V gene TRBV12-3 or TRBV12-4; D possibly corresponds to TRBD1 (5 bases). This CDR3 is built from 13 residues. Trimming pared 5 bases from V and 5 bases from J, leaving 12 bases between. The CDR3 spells CASSRQNGETQYF. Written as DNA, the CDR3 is TGTGCCAGCAGTCGACAGAATGGGGAGACCCAGTACTTC.

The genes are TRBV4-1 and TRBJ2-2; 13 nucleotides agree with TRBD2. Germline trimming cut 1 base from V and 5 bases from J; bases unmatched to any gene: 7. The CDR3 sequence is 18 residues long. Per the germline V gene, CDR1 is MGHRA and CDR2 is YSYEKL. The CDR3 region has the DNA TGCGCCAGCAGCCAAGGAGGACTAGCGGGAGTCGGGACCGGGGAGCTGTTTTTT. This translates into CASSQGGLAGVGTGELFF.

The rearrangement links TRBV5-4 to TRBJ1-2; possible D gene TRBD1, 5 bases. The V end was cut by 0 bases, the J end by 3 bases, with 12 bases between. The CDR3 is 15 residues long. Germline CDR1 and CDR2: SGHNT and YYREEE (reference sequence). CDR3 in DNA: TGTGCCAGCAGCTTGGGTGGGGCGTCTGACTATGGCTACACCTTC. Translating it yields CASSLGGASDYGYTF.

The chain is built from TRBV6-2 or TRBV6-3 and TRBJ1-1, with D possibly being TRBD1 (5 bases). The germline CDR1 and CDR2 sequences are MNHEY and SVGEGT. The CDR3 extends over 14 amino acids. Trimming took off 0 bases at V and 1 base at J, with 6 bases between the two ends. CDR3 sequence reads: CASSYSGGNTEAFF. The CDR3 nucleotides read TGTGCCAGCAGTTACTCGGGGGGGAACACTGAAGCTTTCTTT.

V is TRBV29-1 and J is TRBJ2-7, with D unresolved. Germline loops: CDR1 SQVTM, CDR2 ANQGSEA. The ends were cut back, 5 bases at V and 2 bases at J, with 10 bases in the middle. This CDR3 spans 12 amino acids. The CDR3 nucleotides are TGCAGCGTTTCAAAAGACACCTACGAGCAGTACTTC. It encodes CSVSKDTYEQYF.